This T cell receptor (beta chain) was sequenced during a study of identical twins. This CDR3 region has 15 residues. Germline lookup yields CDR1 SGHTA and CDR2 FQGNSA. J was trimmed by 5 bases and V by 5 bases; bases with no gene match: 5. Points on this clonotype: Its antigen is unidentified.

TCRdb recomputed calls from the 5' RACE reads with MiXCR, one row per CDR3 protein. Of under 900,000 distinct CDR3 sequences in the sample, approximately 18% were seen once. Study results and limitations: Shared out-of-frame alpha sequences (those common to twins) showed excess low generation probability.

These data were also filed under a second study, of T cells expressing NK-cell markers. That source adds: With an anti-gamma-delta TCR antibody, sorting in several experiments was kept to alpha-beta TCR T cells. There were four donors in whom these clonotypes also led the CD3+CD56-NKG2C+ fraction.

The chain links TRBV7-2 to TRBJ2-2; 10 nucleotides line up with TRBD1. The source is a woman under 30 in good health. The specimen sequenced was PBMCs. CDR3 amino acids: CASSHWTGGTGELFF. DNA for the CDR3: TGTGCCAGCAGCCATTGGACAGGGGGGACCGGGGAGCTGTTTTTT.